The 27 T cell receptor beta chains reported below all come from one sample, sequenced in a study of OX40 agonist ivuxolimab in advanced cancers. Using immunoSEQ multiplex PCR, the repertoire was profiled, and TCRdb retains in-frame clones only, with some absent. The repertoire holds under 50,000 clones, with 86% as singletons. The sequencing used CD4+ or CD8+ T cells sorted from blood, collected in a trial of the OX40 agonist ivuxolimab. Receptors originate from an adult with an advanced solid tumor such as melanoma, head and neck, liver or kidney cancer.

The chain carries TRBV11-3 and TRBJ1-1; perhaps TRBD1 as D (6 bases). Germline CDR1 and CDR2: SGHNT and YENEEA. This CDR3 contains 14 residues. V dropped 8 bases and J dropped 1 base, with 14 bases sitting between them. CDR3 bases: TGTGCCAGCGGGGGGGCGGCTAAGAACACTGAAGCTTTCTTT. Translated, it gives CASGGAAKNTEAFF.

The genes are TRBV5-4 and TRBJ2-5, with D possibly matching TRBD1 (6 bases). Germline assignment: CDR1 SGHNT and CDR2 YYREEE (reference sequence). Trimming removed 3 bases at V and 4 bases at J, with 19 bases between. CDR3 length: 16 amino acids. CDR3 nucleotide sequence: TGTGCCAGCAGCTCAATGCTGGGGTCAGGGGCAGAGACCCAGTACTTC. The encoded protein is CASSSMLGSGAETQYF.

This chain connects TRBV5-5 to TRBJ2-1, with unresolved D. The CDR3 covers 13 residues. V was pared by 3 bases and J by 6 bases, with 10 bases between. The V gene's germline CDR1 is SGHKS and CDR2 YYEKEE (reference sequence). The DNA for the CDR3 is TGTGCCAGCAGCTATTCTAGGGTCAATGAGCAGTTCTTC. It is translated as CASSYSRVNEQFF.

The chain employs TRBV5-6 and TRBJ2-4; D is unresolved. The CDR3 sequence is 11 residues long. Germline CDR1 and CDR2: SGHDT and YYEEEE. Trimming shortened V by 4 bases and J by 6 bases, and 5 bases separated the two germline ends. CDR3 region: CASSITNIQYF. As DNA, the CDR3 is TGTGCCAGCAGCATAACAAACATTCAGTACTTC.

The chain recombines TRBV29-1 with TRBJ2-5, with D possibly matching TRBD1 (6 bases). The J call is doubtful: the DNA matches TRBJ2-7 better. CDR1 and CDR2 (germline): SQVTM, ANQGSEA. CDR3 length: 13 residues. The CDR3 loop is CSVGAGESYEQYF. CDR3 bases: TGCAGCGTGGGGGCAGGAGAATCCTACGAGCAGTACTTC.

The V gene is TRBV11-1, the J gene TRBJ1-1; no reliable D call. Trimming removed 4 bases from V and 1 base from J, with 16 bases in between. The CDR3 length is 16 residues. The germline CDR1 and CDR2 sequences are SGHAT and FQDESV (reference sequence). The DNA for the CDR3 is TGTGCCAGCAGCTCTAAAGTGGCAGGCTGGAACACTGAAGCTTTCTTT. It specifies CASSSKVAGWNTEAFF.

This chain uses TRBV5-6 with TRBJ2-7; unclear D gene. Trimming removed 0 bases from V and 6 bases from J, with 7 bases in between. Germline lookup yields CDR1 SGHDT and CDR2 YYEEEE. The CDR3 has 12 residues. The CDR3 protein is CASSLVGLEQYF. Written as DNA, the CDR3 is TGTGCCAGCAGCTTGGTAGGGCTCGAGCAGTACTTC.

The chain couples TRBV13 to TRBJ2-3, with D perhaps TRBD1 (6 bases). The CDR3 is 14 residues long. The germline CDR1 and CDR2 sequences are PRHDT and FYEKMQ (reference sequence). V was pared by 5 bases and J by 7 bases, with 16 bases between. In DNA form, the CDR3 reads TGTGCCAGCAGCCTTACAGGGTTCGGAAATACGCAGTATTTT. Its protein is CASSLTGFGNTQYF.

CDR3 DNA sequence: TGTGCCAGCAGTTTCGCGACAGTCGGAGGCGGCACTGAAGCTTTCTTT. It translates to CASSFATVGGGTEAFF. V is TRBV27 and J is TRBJ1-1; possibly TRBD1 for D (5 bases). V dropped 3 bases and J dropped 4 bases, with 18 bases sitting between them. The CDR3 has 16 residues. The germline gives CDR1 MNHEY, CDR2 SMNVEV (reference sequence).

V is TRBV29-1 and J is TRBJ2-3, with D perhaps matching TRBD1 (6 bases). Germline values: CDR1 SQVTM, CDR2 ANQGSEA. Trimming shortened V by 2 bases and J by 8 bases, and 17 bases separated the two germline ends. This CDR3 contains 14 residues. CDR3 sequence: CSVEIYVSGVTQYF. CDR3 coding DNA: TGCAGCGTTGAAATTTACGTCTCAGGGGTTACGCAGTATTTT.

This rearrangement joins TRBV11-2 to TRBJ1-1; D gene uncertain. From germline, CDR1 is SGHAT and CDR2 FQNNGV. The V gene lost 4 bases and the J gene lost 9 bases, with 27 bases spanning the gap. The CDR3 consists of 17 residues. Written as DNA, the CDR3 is TGTGCCAGCAGCTCCGCTAACCTTCGGGCCCTCCAACGCAAAGCTTTCTTT. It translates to CASSSANLRALQRKAFF.

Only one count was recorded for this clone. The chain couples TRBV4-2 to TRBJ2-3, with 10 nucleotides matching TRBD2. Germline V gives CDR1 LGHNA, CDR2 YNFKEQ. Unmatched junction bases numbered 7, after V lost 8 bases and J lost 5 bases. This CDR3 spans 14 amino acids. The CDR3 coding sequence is TGTGCCAGCCGCGACGAGCGGGGGGGAGATACGCAGTATTTT. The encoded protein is CASRDERGGDTQYF.

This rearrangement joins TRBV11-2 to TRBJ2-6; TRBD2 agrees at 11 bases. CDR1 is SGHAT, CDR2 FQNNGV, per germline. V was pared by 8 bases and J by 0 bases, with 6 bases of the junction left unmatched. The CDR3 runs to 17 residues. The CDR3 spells CASHRTSGSSGANVLTF. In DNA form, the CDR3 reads TGTGCCAGCCATCGGACTAGCGGGTCCTCTGGGGCCAACGTCCTGACTTTC. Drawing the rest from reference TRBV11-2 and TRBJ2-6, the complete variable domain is EAGVAQSPRYKIIEKRQSVAFWCNPISGHATLYWYQQILGQGPKLLIQFQNNGVVDDSQLPKDRFSAERLKGVDSTLKIQPAKLEDSAVYLCASHRTSGSSGANVLTFGAGSRLTVL.

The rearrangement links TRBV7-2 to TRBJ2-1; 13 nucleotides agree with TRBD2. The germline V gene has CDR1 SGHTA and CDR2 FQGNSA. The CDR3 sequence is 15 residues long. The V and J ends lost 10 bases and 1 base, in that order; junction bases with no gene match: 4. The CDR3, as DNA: TGTGCCACCCTGACTAGCGGGGGGTCCTACAATGAGCAGTTCTTC. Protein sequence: CATLTSGGSYNEQFF.

CDR3 sequence (DNA): TGCGCCAGCAGCTTGGATGGGGGCCCCAACTATGGCTACACCTTC. Its protein product is CASSLDGGPNYGYTF. The chain combines TRBV5-1 with TRBJ1-2; TRBD1 might be the D (6 bases). Deletions cut 0 bases from V and 2 bases from J, with 11 bases between. The CDR3 sequence is 15 residues long. Germline CDR1 is SGHRS and CDR2 is YFSETQ.

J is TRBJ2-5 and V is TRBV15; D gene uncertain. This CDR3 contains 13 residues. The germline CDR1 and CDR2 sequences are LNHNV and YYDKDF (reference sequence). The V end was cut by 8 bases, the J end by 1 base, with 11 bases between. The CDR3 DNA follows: TGTGCCACCCCCGTCGAACTCCAAGAGACCCAGTACTTC. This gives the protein CATPVELQETQYF. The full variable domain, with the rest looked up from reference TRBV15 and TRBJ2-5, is DAMVIQNPRYQVTQFGKPVTLSCSQTLNHNVMYWYQQKSSQAPKLLFHYYDKDFNNEADTPDNFQSRRPNTSFCFLDIRSPGLGDTAMYLCATPVELQETQYFGPGTRLLVL.

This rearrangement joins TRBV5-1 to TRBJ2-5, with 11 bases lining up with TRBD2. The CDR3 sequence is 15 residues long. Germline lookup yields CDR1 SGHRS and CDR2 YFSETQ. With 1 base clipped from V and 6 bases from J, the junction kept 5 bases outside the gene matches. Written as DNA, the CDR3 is TGCGCCAGCAGCTTGATGGGACTAGCGGATAAGACCCAGTACTTC. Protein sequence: CASSLMGLADKTQYF.

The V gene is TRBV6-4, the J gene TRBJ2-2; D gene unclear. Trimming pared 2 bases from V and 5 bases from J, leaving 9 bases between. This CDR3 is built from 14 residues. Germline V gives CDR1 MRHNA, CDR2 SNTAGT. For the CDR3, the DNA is TGTGCCAGCAGTGACCGGGCGAGAACCGGGGAGCTGTTTTTT. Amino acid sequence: CASSDRARTGELFF.

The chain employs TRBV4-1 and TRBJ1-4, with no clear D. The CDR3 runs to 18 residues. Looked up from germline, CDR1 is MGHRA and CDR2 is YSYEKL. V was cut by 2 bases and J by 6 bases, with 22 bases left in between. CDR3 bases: TGCGCCAGCAGCCAAATTCTCAGCCTGAAGGGCATTGATGAAAAACTGTTTTTT. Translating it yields CASSQILSLKGIDEKLFF.

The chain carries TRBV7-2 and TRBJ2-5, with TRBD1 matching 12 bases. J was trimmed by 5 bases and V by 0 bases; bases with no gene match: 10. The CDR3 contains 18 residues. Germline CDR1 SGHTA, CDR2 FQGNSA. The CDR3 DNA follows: TGTGCCAGCAGCTTAGCCGGAGTAGGGACAGGGGGCAGGGAGACCCAGTACTTC. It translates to CASSLAGVGTGGRETQYF.

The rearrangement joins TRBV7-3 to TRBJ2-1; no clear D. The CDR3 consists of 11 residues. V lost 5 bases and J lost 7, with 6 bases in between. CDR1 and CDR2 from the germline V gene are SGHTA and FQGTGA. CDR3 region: CASSLGNEQFF. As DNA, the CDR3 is TGTGCCAGCAGCCTGGGGAATGAGCAGTTCTTC.

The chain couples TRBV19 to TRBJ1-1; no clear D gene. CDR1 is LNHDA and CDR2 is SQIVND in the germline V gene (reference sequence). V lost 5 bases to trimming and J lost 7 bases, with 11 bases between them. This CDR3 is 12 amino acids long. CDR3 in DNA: TGTGCCAGTAGTTATAGGTTCGGTGAAGCTTTCTTT. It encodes CASSYRFGEAFF.

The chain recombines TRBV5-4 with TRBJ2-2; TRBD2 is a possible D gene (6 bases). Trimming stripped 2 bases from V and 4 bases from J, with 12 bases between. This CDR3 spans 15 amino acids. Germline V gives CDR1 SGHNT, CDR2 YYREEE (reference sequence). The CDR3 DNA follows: TGTGCCAGCAGCTTAGGCGGGATCGGCACCGGGGAGCTGTTTTTT. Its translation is CASSLGGIGTGELFF.

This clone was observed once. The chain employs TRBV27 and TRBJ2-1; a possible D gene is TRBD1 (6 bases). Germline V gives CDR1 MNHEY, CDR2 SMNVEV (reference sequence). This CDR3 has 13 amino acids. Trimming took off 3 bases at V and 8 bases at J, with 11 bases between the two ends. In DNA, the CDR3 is TGTGCCAGCAGTTTTAGGGGGTTTTATGAGCAGTTCTTC. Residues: CASSFRGFYEQFF.

For the CDR3, the DNA is TGTGCCAGCATCGGAGGGAACACTGAAGCTTTCTTT. Its translation is CASIGGNTEAFF. The chain uses TRBV6-1 and TRBJ1-1; D unclear. The germline CDR1 and CDR2 sequences are MNHNS and SASEGT. Deletions cut 7 bases from V and 1 base from J, with 7 bases between. The CDR3 covers 12 residues.

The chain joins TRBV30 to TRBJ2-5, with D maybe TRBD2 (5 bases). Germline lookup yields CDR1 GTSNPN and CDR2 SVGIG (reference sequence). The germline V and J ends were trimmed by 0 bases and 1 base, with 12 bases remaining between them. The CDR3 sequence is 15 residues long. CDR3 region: CAWSVGRAIQETQYF. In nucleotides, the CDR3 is TGTGCCTGGAGTGTAGGGCGGGCGATCCAAGAGACCCAGTACTTC.

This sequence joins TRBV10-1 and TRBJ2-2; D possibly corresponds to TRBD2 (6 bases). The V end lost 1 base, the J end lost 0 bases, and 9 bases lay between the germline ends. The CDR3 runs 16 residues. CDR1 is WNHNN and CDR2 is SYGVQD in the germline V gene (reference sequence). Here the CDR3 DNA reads TGCGCCAGCAGTGAGTTGCGGGGATCGAACACCGGGGAGCTGTTTTTT. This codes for CASSELRGSNTGELFF.